This TCR beta chain emerged from a study of T cells after posttransplantation cyclophosphamide. Concerning this clone: Its target is unknown.

Cells defined as naive were viable CD3+CD4+ or CD3+CD8+ and CCR7+CD45RA+CD45RO-CD95-CD27+CD28+. Germline V gene lookup returns CDR1 SGHRS and CDR2 YFSETQ. CDR3 size: 14 residues. V lost 7 bases and J lost 4; bases outside the gene matches: 7. Study findings and constraints: TRB overlap between skin or GI tissue T cells and blood was limited. TRB clonality was highly associated with recipient CMV seropositivity and reactivation. Donor-recipient repertoire similarity was low at 1-2 months, rising over year one.

Using immunoSEQ multiplex PCR, the repertoire was profiled, and TCRdb retains in-frame clones only, with some absent. The table shows fewer than 40,000 clones, with about nine tenths occurring only once. V and J are TRBV5-1 and TRBJ2-1; 8 bases agree with TRBD2. The receptor was derived from a woman aged 55 to 70 in good health, CMV-negative, and a related stem cell transplant donor. What was sequenced was naive CD4+ T cells sorted from PBMCs. DNA of the CDR3: TGCGCCAGCGCCAGGGAGCGGGGGTACAATGAGCAGTTCTTC. Translated, it gives CASARERGYNEQFF.